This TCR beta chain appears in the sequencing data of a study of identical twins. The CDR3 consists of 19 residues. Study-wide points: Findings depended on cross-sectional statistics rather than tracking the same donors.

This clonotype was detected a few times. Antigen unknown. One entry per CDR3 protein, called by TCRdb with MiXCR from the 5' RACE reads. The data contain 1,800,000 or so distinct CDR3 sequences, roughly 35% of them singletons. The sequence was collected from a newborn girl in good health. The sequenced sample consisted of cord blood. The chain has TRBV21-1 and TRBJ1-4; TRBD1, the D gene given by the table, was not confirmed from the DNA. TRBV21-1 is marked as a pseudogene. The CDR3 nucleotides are TGTGCCAGCAGCAATGGAGGACAGGTCATAACTGCAACTAATGAAAAACTGTTTTTT. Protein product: CASSNGGQVITATNEKLFF.